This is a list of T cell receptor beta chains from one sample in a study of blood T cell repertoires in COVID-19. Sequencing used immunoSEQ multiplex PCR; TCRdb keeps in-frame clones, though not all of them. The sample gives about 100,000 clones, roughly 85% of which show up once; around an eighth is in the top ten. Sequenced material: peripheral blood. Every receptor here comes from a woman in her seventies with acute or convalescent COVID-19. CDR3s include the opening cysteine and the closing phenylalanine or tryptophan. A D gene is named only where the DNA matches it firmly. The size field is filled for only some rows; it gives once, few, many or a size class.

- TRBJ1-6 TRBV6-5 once TGTGCCAGCCCGGGGGGCGTTTATTCACCCCTCCACTTT CASPGGVYSPLHF
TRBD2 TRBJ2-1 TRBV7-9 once TGTGCCAGCAGCCCGATCGCGACTAGCGGGGGCTCCTACAATGAGCAGTTCTTC CASSPIATSGGSYNEQFF
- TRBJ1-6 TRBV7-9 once TGTGCCAGCAGCACTTACGGGAATTCACCCCTCCACTTT CASSTYGNSPLHF
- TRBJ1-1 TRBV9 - TGTGCCAGCAGTCCGGACACCCTCCCAGCGGCTTTCTTT CASSPDTLPAAFF
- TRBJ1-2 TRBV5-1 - TGCGCCAGCAGCCAGGAAGGCCGAGCTAACTATGGCTACACCTTC CASSQEGRANYGYTF
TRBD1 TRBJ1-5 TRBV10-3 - TGTGCCATCAGTGAGTCGCAGGGGGCGAATCAGCCCCAGCATTTT CAISESQGANQPQHF
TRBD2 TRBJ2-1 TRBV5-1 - TGCGCCAGCAGCCTGGTCCCGGGACTAGCGGGGGAGGGCAATGAGCAGTTCTTC CASSLVPGLAGEGNEQFF
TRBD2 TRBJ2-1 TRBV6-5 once TGTGCCAGCAGTTCTACAAGCGGGGGGGGATACAATGAGCAGTTCTTC CASSSTSGGGYNEQFF
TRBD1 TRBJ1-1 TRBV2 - TGTGCCAGCAGTCCCCAGGGGGTGGGGACTGAAGCTTTCTTT CASSPQGVGTEAFF
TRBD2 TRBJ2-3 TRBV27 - TGTGCCAGCAGGAGCGGGGGGACAGATACGCAGTATTTT CASRSGGTDTQYF
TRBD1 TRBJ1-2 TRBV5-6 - TGTGCCAGCAGCTTGCCCATGACAGGGGCGTATGGCTACACCTTC CASSLPMTGAYGYTF
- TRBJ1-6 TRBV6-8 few TGTGCCAGCAGTTACTCAGACCCTAGCTCCTATAATTCACCCCTCCACTTT CASSYSDPSSYNSPLHF
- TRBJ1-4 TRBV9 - TGTGCCAGCAGCATAGGAGTTGCAACTAATGAAAAACTGTTTTTT CASSIGVATNEKLFF
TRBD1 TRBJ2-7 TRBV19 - TGTGCCAGTAGTTTCGGACAGGGGTCTTACGAGCAGTACTTC CASSFGQGSYEQYF
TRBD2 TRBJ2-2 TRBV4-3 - TGCGCCAGCAGCCAAGTTCGGGTCTTAGCGGGTCTGAACACCGGGGAGCTGTTTTTT CASSQVRVLAGLNTGELFF
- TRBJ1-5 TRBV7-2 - TGTGCCAGCAGCTTAGATTCTACCATTCAGCCCCAGCATTTT CASSLDSTIQPQHF
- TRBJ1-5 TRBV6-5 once TGTGCCAGCATGGGAGGGCCCAATCAGCCCCAGCATTTT CASMGGPNQPQHF
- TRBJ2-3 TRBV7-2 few TGTGCCAGCAGCTCTATTATCGGGTCGGTAGCCTATACGCAGTATTTT CASSSIIGSVAYTQYF
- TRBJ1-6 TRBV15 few TGTGCCACCAGCAGAGTGCCAGATTCACCCCTCCACTTT CATSRVPDSPLHF
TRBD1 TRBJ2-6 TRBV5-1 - TGCGCCAGCAAAAGGGGGACAGGGTCTGGGGCCAACGTCCTGACTTTC CASKRGTGSGANVLTF
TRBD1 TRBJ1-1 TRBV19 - TGTGCCAGTAGTATAGATGGCTTTGGCAGGGGGTTTGGGTTACGACGAGCTTTCTTT CASSIDGFGRGFGLRRAFF
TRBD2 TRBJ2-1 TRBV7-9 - TGTGCCAGCAGCGCGGGACTAGCGGGGGACAATGAGCAGTTCTTC CASSAGLAGDNEQFF
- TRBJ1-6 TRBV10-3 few TGTGCCATCAGTGAGTTTCGGGGAACACCCCTCCACTTT CAISEFRGTPLHF
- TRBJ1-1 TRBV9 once TGTGCCAGCAGCTCCCGGGTGGGGAACACTGAAGCTTTCTTT CASSSRVGNTEAFF
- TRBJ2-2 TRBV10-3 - TGTGCCATCAGTGAGTCAGTAACAGCTACCGGGGAGCTGTTTTTT CAISESVTATGELFF
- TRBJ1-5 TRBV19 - TGTGCCAGTAGTAGCGTACAGGGCAATCAGCCCCAGCATTTT CASSSVQGNQPQHF
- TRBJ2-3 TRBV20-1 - TGCAGCGTAGATACGCAGTATTTT CSVDTQYF
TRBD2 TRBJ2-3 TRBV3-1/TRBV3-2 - TGTGCCAGCAGCCAAGAAGGTATGGGTAAGCGGGGGGTGCCCGGAGATACGCAGTATTTT CASSQEGMGKRGVPGDTQYF